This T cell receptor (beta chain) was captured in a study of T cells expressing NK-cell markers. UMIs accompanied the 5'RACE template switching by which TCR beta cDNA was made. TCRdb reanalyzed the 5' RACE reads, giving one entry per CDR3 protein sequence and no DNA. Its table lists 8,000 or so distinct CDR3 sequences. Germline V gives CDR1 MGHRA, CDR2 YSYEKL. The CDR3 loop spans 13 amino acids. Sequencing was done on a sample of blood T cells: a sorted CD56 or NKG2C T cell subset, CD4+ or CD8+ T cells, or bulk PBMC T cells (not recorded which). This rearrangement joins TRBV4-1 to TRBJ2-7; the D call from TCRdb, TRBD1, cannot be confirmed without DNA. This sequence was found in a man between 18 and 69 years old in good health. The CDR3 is CASSPRDPYEQYF.